The 5 T cell receptor beta chains presented below share a single source sample, sequenced in a study of cytomegalovirus exposure and HLA in healthy donors. PCR was performed using 60 Vbeta and 13 Jbeta primers. Sequencing used immunoSEQ multiplex PCR; TCRdb keeps in-frame clones, though not all of them. In the table there are roughly 100,000 clones, around four fifths of which are singletons. What was sequenced was PBMCs. All receptors come from a man aged 25-40 years in good health and CMV-seronegative.

The V and J genes are TRBV14 and TRBJ2-5; D unresolved. Trimming cost V 4 bases and J 4 bases, with 19 bases left between them. Germline-derived CDR1 and CDR2 are SGHDN and FVKESK. The CDR3 length is 16 residues. The CDR3 DNA sequence: TGTGCCAGCAGCCCAGAAAATTTATGGAGTGGAGAGACCCAGTACTTC. Amino acids: CASSPENLWSGETQYF.

V gene TRBV4-1 combines with J gene TRBJ2-1; tentatively, D is TRBD2 (5 bases). Germline V CDR1 and CDR2: MGHRA, YSYEKL. V gave up 2 bases and J gave up 6 bases, with 8 bases separating them. CDR3 length equals 13 residues. Written as DNA, the CDR3 is TGCGCCAGCAGCCAATGGACTTTCAATGAGCAGTTCTTC. Translating gives CASSQWTFNEQFF.

This clone was detected only a few times. This sequence joins TRBV4-1 and TRBJ2-7; 7 nucleotides match TRBD1. The CDR3 extends over 14 amino acids. After removal of 2 bases from V and 5 bases from J, the junction contained 6 bases not matched to a gene. Looked up from germline, CDR1 is MGHRA and CDR2 is YSYEKL. The CDR3 region has the DNA TGCGCCAGCAGCCAACCATCCCAGGGGGACGAGCAGTACTTC. Encoded protein: CASSQPSQGDEQYF.

This chain uses TRBV30 with TRBJ1-2; D is uncertain. The CDR3 sequence is 16 residues long. With 2 bases removed from V and 2 bases from J, the gap between germline ends came to 18 bases. Germline-derived CDR1 and CDR2 are GTSNPN and SVGIG (reference sequence). The CDR3 sequence: CAWSHYHYDGNYGYTF. The CDR3 region has the DNA TGTGCCTGGAGTCACTACCACTACGACGGAAACTATGGCTACACCTTC.

Only one count was recorded for this clone. The rearrangement joins TRBV1 to TRBJ2-1; no DNA check was done on the table's D call, TRBD2. TRBV1 is an annotated pseudogene. This CDR3 region has 20 residues. CDR3 sequence reads: CTSSQDRGLAGGPSYNEQFF. The CDR3 nucleotides read TGCACCAGCAGCCAAGATCGGGGACTAGCGGGGGGCCCCTCCTACAATGAGCAGTTCTTC.